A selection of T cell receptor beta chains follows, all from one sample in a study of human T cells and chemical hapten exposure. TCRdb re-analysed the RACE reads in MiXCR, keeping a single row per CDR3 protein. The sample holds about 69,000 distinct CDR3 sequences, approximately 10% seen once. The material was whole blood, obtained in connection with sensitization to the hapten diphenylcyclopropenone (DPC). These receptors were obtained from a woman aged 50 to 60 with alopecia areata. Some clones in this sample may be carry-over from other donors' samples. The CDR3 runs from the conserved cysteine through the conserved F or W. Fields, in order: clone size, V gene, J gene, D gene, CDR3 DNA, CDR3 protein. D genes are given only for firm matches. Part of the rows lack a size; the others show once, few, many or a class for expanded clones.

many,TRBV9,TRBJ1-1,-,TGTGCCAGCAGCGTCCAGGGCCACACTGAAGCTTTCTTT,CASSVQGHTEAFF
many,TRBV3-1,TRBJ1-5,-,TGTGCCAGCAGCCTAGTGGCAGACAATCAGCCCCAGCATTTT,CASSLVADNQPQHF
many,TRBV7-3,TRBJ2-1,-,TGTGCCAGCAGCTTGTCAAATCACAATGAGCAGTTCTTC,CASSLSNHNEQFF
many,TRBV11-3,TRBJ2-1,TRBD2,TGTGCCAGCAGCGAGGGCCGGGGACTAGCGGAGGGGGAGCAGTTCTTC,CASSEGRGLAEGEQFF
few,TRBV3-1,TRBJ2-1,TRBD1,TGTGCCAGCAGCCGAGACAGGGGACCCTACAATGAGCAGTTCTTC,CASSRDRGPYNEQFF
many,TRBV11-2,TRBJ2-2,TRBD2,TGTGCCAGCAGCCCCCCCGGGACTAGCGGGAGAAGATTCCGGGAGCTGTTTTTT,CASSPPGTSGRRFRELFF
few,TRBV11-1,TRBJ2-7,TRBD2,TGTGCCAGCAGAGATAGCGGGAGAGGTTACGAGCAGTACTTC,CASRDSGRGYEQYF
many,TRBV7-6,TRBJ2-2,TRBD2,TGTGCCAGCAGCTGGGGGACTAGCGGGAACCCCGTCGGGGAGCTGTTTTTT,CASSWGTSGNPVGELFF
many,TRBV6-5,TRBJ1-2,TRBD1,TGTGCCAGCAGTTGGACAGGACCCTCTAGCTATGGCTACACCTTC,CASSWTGPSSYGYTF
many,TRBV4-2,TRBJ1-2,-,TGTGCCAGCAGCCAAGATTGGGTAGGGGAGATTGGCTACACCTTC,CASSQDWVGEIGYTF
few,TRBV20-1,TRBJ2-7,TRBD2,TGCAGTGCTAGAGAGCGGGAGGGTTCGTACGAGCAGTACTTC,CSAREREGSYEQYF
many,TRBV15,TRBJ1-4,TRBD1,TGTGCCACCAGCAGAGATTTAACAGGGGGCGGTGAAAAACTGTTTTTT,CATSRDLTGGGEKLFF
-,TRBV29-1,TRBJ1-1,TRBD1,TGCAGCGTTGCCGGGACAGGGGTTCTTGAAGCTTTCTTT,CSVAGTGVLEAFF
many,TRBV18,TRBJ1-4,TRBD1,TGTGCCAGCTCACTGGGACAGGGGAAGGAAAAACTGTTTTTT,CASSLGQGKEKLFF
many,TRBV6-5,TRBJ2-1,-,TGTGCCAGCAGTTACGGCGGCAATGAGCAGTTCTTC,CASSYGGNEQFF
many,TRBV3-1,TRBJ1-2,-,TGTGCCAGCAGCCAATTGTCGGTCGTCCATGGCTACACCTTC,CASSQLSVVHGYTF
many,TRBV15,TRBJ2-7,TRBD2,TGTGCCACCAGGGAGCTAGCGGCCACATCCTACGAGCAGTACTTC,CATRELAATSYEQYF
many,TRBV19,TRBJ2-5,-,TGTGCCAGTAGTAAATACAGGAACCAAGAGACCCAGTACTTC,CASSKYRNQETQYF
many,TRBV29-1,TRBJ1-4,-,TGCAGCGTTGAACGGACAGAGGGTGAAAAACTGTTTTTT,CSVERTEGEKLFF
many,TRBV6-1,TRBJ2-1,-,TGTGCCAGCAGTGGAGGGCTGGAATACAATGAGCAGTTCTTC,CASSGGLEYNEQFF
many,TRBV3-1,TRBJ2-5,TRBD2,TGTGCCAGCAGCCAAGTAACTAGCGGACCCCAAGAGACCCAGTACTTC,CASSQVTSGPQETQYF
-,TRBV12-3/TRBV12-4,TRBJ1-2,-,TGTGCCAGCAGTTTAGGGGGATTCGGCTACACCTTC,CASSLGGFGYTF
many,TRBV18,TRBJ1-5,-,TGTGCCAGCTCACCGGGTAGCAATCAGCCCCAGCATTTT,CASSPGSNQPQHF
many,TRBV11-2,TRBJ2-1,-,TGTGCCAGCAGCTTCGGCACCCTAGGAGGCCACAATGAGCAGTTCTTC,CASSFGTLGGHNEQFF
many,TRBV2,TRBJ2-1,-,TGTGCCAGCAGGAGGGGACACCGAAACAATGAGCAGTTCTTC,CASRRGHRNNEQFF
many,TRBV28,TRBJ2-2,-,TGTGCCAGCAAGGACCTGAACACCGGGGAGCTGTTTTTT,CASKDLNTGELFF
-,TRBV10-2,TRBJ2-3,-,TGCGCCACCTTAACGGGCCGGACAGATACGCAGTATTTT,CATLTGRTDTQYF
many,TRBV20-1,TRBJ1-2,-,TGCAGTGCTTCCCCGGGAGGACCGGCTAACTATGGCTACACCTTC,CSASPGGPANYGYTF
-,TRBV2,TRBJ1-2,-,TGTGCCCACGGGGGGACGAACTATGGCTACACCTTC,CAHGGTNYGYTF
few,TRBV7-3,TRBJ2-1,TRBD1,TGTGCCAGCAGCTTAAATGGGGGACAGTTCAATGAGCAGTTCTTC,CASSLNGGQFNEQFF
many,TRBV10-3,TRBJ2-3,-,TGTGCCATCAGTGAGTACAGGGAAGATACGCAGTATTTT,CAISEYREDTQYF
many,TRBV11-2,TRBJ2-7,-,TGTGCCAGCAGCTCCATCCTGAGGACCTACGAGCAGTACTTC,CASSSILRTYEQYF
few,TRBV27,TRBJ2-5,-,TGTGCCAGCAGAGTGCACGAGACCCAGTACTTC,CASRVHETQYF
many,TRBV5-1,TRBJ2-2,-,TGCGCCAGCAAGGTTGCAAGCGCGAACACCGGGGAGCTGTTTTTT,CASKVASANTGELFF
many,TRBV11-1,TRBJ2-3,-,TGTGCCAGCAGCCCTCCTAGGAGCACGCAGTATTTT,CASSPPRSTQYF
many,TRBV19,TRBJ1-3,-,TGTGCCAGTAGTCCGCAAGAGGCAGTCAGCAGCAACACCATATATTTT,CASSPQEAVSSNTIYF